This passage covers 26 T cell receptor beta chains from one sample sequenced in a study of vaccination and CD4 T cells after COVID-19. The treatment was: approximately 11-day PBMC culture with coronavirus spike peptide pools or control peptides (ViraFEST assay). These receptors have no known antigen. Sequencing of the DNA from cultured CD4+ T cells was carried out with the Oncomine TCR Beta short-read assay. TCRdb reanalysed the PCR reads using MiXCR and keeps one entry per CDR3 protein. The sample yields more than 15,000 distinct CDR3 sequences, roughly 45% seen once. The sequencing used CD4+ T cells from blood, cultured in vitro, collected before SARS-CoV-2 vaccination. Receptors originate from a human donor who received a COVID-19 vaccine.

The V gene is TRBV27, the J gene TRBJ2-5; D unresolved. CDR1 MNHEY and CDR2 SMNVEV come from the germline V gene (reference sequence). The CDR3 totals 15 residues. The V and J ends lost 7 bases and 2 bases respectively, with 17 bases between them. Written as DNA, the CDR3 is TGTGCCAGCATACCCTCCCCCGGGTTTCAAGAGACCCAGTACTTC. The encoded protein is CASIPSPGFQETQYF.

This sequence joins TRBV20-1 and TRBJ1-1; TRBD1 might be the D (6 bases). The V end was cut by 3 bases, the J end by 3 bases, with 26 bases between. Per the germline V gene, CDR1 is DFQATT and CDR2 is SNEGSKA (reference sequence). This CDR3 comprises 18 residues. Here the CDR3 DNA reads TGCAGTGCTAGGGGACAAAACAAGGGTGGGGTGGGGCACACTGAAGCTTTCTTT. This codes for CSARGQNKGGVGHTEAFF.

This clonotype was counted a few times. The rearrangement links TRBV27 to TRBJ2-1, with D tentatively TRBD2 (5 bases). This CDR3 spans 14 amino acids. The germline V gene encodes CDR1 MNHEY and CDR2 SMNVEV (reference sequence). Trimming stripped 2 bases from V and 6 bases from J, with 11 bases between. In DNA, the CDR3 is TGTGCCAGCAGTTTAGGGCGGGCGGGCAATGAGCAGTTCTTC. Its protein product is CASSLGRAGNEQFF.

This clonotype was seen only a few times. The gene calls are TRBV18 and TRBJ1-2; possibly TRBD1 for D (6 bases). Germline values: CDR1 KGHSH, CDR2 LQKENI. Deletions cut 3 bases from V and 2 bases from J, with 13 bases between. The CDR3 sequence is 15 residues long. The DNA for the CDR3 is TGTGCCAGCTCACCTGTGACACAGGGAAACTATGGCTACACCTTC. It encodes CASSPVTQGNYGYTF.

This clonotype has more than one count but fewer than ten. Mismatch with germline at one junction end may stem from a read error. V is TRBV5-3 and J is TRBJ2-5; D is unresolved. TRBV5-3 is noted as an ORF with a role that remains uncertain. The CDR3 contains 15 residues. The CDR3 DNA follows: TGTGCCAGCAGCTCGCCGGGTAGGATAGGCGAGACCCAGTACTTC. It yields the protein CASSSPGRIGETQYF.

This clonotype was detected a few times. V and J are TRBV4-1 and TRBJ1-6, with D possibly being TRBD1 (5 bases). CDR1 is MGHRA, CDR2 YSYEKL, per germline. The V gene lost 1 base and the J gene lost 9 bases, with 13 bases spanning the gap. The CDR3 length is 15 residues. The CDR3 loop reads CASSQVQFGASPLHF. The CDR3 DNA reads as TGCGCCAGCAGCCAAGTTCAATTCGGGGCTTCACCCCTCCACTTT.

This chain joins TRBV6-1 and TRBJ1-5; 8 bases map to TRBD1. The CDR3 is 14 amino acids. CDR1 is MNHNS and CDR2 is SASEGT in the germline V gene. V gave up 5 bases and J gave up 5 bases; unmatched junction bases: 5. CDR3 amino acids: CASSTWTGYQPQHF. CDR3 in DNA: TGTGCCAGCAGTACATGGACAGGGTATCAGCCCCAGCATTTT.

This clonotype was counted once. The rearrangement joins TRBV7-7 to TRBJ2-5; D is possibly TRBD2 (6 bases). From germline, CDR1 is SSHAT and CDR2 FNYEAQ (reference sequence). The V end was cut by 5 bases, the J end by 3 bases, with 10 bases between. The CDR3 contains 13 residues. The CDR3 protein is CASSAGPEETQYF. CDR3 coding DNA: TGTGCCAGCAGCGCGGGACCCGAAGAGACCCAGTACTTC.

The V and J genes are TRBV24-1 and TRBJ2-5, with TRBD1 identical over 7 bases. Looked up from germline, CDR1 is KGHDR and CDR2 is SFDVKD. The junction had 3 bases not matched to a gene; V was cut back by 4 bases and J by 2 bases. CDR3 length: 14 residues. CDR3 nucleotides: TGTGCCACCAGTGACCGGACAGGTCAAGAGACCCAGTACTTC. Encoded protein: CATSDRTGQETQYF.

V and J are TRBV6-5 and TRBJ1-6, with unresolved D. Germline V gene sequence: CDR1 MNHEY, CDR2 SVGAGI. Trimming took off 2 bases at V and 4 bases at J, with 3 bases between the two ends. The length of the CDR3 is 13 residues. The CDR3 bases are TGTGCCAGCAGTTACGCGTATAATTCACCCCTCCACTTT. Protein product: CASSYAYNSPLHF.

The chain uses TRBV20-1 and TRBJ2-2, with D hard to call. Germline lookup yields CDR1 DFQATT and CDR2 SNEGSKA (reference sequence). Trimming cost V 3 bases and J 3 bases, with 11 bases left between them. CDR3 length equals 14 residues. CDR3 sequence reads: CSARGRIDTGELFF. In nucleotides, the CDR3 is TGCAGTGCTAGGGGCCGGATAGACACCGGGGAGCTGTTTTTT.

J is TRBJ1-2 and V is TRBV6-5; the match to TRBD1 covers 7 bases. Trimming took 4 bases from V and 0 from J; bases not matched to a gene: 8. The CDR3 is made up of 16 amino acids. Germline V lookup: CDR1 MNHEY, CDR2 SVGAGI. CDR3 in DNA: TGTGCCAGCAGTTTGGGCTCAGGGGGAGCTAACTATGGCTACACCTTC. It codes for CASSLGSGGANYGYTF.

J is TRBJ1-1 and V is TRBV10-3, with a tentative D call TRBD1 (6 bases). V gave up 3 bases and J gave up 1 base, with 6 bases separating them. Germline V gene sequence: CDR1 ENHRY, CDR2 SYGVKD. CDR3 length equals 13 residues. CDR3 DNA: TGTGCCATCAGTGACAGGGGGAACACTGAAGCTTTCTTT. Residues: CAISDRGNTEAFF.

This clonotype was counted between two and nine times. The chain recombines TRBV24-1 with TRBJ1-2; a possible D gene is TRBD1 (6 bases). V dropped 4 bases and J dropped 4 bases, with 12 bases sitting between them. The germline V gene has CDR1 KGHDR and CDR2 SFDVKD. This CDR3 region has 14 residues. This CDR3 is CATSDSGQPYGYTF. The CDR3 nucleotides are TGTGCCACCAGTGACTCGGGACAACCCTATGGCTACACCTTC.

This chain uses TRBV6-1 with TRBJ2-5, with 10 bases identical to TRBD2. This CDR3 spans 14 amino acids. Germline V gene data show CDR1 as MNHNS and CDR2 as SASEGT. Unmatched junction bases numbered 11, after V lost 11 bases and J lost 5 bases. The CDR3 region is CAGAAGLAPETQYF. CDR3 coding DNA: TGTGCCGGTGCGGCGGGACTAGCGCCTGAGACCCAGTACTTC.

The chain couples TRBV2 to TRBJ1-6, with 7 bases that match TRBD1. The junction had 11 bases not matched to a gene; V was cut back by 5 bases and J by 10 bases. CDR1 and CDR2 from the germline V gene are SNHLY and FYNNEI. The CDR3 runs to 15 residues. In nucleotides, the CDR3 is TGTGCCAGCAGTCCGGAAACAGGGACAGACTCACCCCTCCACTTT. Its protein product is CASSPETGTDSPLHF.

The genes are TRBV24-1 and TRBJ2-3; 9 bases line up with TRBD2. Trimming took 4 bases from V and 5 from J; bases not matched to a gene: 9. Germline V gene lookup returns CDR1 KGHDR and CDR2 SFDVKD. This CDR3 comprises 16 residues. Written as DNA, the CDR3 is TGTGCCACCAGTGACTTAGCGGGGGTGCGGGGAGATACGCAGTATTTT. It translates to CATSDLAGVRGDTQYF.

The CDR3 protein is CASSPPSPQGAYGYTF. DNA for the CDR3: TGCGCCAGCAGCCCACCCTCCCCTCAGGGGGCCTATGGCTACACCTTC. The chain carries TRBV5-1 and TRBJ1-2, with 8 nucleotides matching TRBD1. The ends lost 4 bases at V and 4 bases at J; junction bases unmatched: 12. Germline V gene lookup returns CDR1 SGHRS and CDR2 YFSETQ. This CDR3 region has 16 residues. Complete variable domain (other parts from reference TRBV5-1 and TRBJ1-2): KAGVTQTPRYLIKTRGQQVTLSCSPISGHRSVSWYQQTPGQGLQFLFEYFSETQRNKGNFPGRFSGRQFSNSRSEMNVSTLELGDSALYLCASSPPSPQGAYGYTFGSGTRLTVV.

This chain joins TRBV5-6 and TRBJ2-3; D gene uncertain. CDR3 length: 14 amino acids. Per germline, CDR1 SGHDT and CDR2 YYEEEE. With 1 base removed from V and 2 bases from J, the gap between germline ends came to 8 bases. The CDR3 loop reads CASSLILFTDTQYF. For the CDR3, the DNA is TGTGCCAGCAGCTTGATTCTTTTCACAGATACGCAGTATTTT.

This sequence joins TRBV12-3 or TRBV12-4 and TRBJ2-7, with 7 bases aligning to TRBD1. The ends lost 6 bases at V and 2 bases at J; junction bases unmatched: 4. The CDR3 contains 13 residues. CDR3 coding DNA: TGTGCCAGCAGGACAGGGATCACCTACGAGCAGTACTTC. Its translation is CASRTGITYEQYF.

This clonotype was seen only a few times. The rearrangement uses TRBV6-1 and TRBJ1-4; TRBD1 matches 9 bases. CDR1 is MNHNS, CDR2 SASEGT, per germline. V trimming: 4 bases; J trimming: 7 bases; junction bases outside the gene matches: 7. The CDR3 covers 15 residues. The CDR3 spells CASSAPGTGSEKLFF. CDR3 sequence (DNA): TGTGCCAGCAGTGCCCCCGGGACAGGGAGTGAAAAACTGTTTTTT.

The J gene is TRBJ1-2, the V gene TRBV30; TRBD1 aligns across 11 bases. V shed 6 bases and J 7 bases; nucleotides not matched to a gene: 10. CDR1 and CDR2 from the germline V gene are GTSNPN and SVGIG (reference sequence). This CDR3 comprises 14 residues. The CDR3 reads CACSLGQGVAGYTF. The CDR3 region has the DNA TGTGCCTGTTCCCTGGGACAGGGGGTGGCTGGCTACACCTTC.

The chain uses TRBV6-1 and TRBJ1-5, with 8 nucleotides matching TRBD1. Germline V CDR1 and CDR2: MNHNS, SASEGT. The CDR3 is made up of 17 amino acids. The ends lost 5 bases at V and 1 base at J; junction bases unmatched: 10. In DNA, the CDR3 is TGTGCCAGCAGTCCCTTAATGGACAGGGTGAGCAATCAGCCCCAGCATTTT. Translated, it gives CASSPLMDRVSNQPQHF.

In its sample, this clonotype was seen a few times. The CDR3, as DNA: TGTGCCAGCAGTTACTCGACATGGAGAGGGGGCGGCTACACCTTC. Translated: CASSYSTWRGGGYTF. The chain recombines TRBV6-5 with TRBJ1-2, with 7 bases matching TRBD1. Germline V gene data show CDR1 as MNHEY and CDR2 as SVGAGI. V shed 0 bases, J shed 8 bases, and the junction held 9 bases outside the gene matches. The CDR3 has 15 residues.

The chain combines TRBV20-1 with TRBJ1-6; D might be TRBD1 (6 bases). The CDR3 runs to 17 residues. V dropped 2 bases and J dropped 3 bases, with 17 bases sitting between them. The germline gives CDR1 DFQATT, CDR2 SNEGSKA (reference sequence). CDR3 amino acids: CSARIGRGRFYNSPLHF. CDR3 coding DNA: TGCAGTGCTAGAATAGGCAGGGGACGTTTCTATAATTCACCCCTCCACTTT.

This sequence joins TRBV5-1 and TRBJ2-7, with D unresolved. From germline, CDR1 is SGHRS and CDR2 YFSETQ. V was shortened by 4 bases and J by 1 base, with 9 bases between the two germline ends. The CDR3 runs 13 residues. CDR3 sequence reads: CASSTGPSYEQYF. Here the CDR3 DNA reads TGCGCCAGCAGCACCGGACCGTCCTACGAGCAGTACTTC.